These T cell receptor beta chains were read from a single sample in a study of blood T cell repertoires in COVID-19. Profiling relied on immunoSEQ multiplex PCR, and the TCRdb table lists in-frame clones only, not all of them. The profile shows approximately 150,000 clones, roughly four fifths of them singletons. Sequenced input: peripheral blood. These receptors all come from a human donor with acute or convalescent COVID-19. The donor label of this sample is uncertain. CDR3s include the opening cysteine and the closing phenylalanine or tryptophan. The D gene is left open where the match is weak. Size is stated for part of the rows, as once, few or many counts, or as a class when the clone is expanded.

clone_size	v_call	d_call	j_call	cdr3_nt	cdr3_aa
.	TRBV19	TRBD1	TRBJ1-2	TGTGCCAGTAGTCCCGGGACAGAGTATGGCTACACCTTC	CASSPGTEYGYTF
.	TRBV3-1/TRBV3-2	.	TRBJ1-6	TGTGCCAGCAGCCCCCGAGCGTCCCAAGCAGTCCGTAATTCACCCCTCCACTTT	CASSPRASQAVRNSPLHF
.	TRBV18	.	TRBJ1-6	TGTGCCAGCTCGAGCCGTGGGGGGAGCTCCTATAATTCACCCCTCCACTTT	CASSSRGGSSYNSPLHF
.	TRBV10-3	TRBD2	TRBJ2-1	TGTGCCATCAGAGAGACTAGCGGGGGGGCCAGTGAGCAGTTCTTC	CAIRETSGGASEQFF
once	TRBV6-1	.	TRBJ1-2	TGTGCCACCAGCCCCTCTAACTATGGCTACACCTTC	CATSPSNYGYTF
.	TRBV6-5	TRBD1	TRBJ2-5	TGTGCCAGTCGGGACAGGGGGCTTCGAGGGACCCAGTACTTC	CASRDRGLRGTQYF
few	TRBV30	.	TRBJ1-3	TGTGCCTCTAACCGAGGGGGAAACACCATATATTTT	CASNRGGNTIYF
.	TRBV30	TRBD1	TRBJ2-7	TGTGCCTGGAAGACGCCCGGGACAGGGTACAACGAGCAGTACTTC	CAWKTPGTGYNEQYF
.	TRBV30	.	TRBJ2-5	TGTGCCTGGAGTGTAGGCAGCCAGGGGAAGACCCAGTACTTC	CAWSVGSQGKTQYF
.	TRBV19	.	TRBJ1-1	TGTGCCAGTAGTCCCTGGGGAGGGGACACTGAAGCTTTCTTT	CASSPWGGDTEAFF
.	TRBV30	TRBD1	TRBJ1-2	TGTGCCTGGAGTTCTATCGCAGGGGGATGGTATGGCTACACCTTC	CAWSSIAGGWYGYTF
.	TRBV11-2	.	TRBJ1-5	TGTGCCAGCAGCTTAGATCCCGGGGGGCTTGGGCCCCAGCATTTT	CASSLDPGGLGPQHF
.	TRBV7-2	.	TRBJ1-1	TGTGCCAGCAGCTTCCTAGGGGCAGGGGAGACTGAAGCTTTCTTT	CASSFLGAGETEAFF
.	TRBV7-2	.	TRBJ1-1	TGTGCCAGCAGCCGCCAGGGTTTCAACACTGAAGCTTTCTTT	CASSRQGFNTEAFF
.	TRBV27	.	TRBJ2-5	TGTGCCAGCAGTCCCTTTCGTGGGGGCACTGTATCGGCCCAGTACTTC	CASSPFRGGTVSAQYF
.	TRBV12-5	.	TRBJ1-1	TGTGCTAGTGGTTTGGGCCGAGGGATGAACACTGAAGCTTTCTTT	CASGLGRGMNTEAFF
.	TRBV7-7	TRBD1	TRBJ2-2	TGTGCTAGCAGCTTGGACAGGGACCCCACCGGGGAGCTGTTTTTT	CASSLDRDPTGELFF
.	TRBV5-1	.	TRBJ1-1	TGCGCCAGCAGCTTGGGTCTACAGGGAATTAGCACTGAAGCTTTCTTT	CASSLGLQGISTEAFF
once	TRBV5-6	.	TRBJ2-7	TGTGCCAGCAGCTTGGCCAGCGGCGTCTACGAGCAGTACTTC	CASSLASGVYEQYF
.	TRBV6-1	TRBD1	TRBJ1-2	TGTGCCAGCAGTGAAGCTTGGACAGGGGAGGGCTACACCTTC	CASSEAWTGEGYTF
.	TRBV15	.	TRBJ2-3	TGTGCCACCAGCAGAGTATCAGACTTACGGAGCACAGATACGCAGTATTTT	CATSRVSDLRSTDTQYF
once	TRBV4-2	.	TRBJ1-3	TGTGCCAGCAGCCAAGACACAAAGTCCGGGACAACTGGAAACACCATATATTTT	CASSQDTKSGTTGNTIYF
.	TRBV5-1	TRBD1	TRBJ2-1	TGCGCCAGCAGCTCTCCGGGACAGGGTAACGGTGAGCAGTTCTTC	CASSSPGQGNGEQFF
few	TRBV5-6	.	TRBJ1-1	TGTGCCAGCAGCTTTGAGGGATGGAACACTGAAGCTTTCTTT	CASSFEGWNTEAFF